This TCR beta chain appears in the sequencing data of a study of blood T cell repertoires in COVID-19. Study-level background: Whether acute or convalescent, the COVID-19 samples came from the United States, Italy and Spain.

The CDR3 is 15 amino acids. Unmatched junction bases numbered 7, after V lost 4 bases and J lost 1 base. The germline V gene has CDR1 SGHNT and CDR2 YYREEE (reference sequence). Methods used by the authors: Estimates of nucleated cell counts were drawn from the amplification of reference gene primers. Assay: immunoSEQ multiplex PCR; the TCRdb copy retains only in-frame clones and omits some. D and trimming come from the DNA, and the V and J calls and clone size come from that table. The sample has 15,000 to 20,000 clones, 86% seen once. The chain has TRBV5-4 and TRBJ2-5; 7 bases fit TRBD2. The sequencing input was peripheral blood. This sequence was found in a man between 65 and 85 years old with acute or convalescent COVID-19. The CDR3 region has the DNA TGTGCCAGCAGCCGGGACTACAACTCCCAAGAGACCCAGTACTTC. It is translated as CASSRDYNSQETQYF.